There are a few counts of the clone carrying this T cell receptor beta chain. The data were obtained in a study of T cells after yellow fever vaccination. The CDR3 covers 16 residues. Trimming cost V 11 bases and J 2 bases, with 25 bases left between them. Germline V gives CDR1 MNHEY, CDR2 SVGEGT. Using its own MiXCR run on the 5' RACE reads, TCRdb lists one record per CDR3 protein. The profile shows approximately 510,000 distinct CDR3 sequences, 20% to 25% of them singletons. The genes are TRBV6-2 or TRBV6-3 and TRBJ2-7; a possible D gene is TRBD1 (6 bases). This sequence originates from a man between 18 and 35 years old who received the YFV17D yellow fever vaccine. The sample consisted of PBMCs, taken 21 days after the first yellow fever vaccination. The CDR3 DNA reads as TGTGCCTCCCAAAGGGGGACCTCCACCCCGGCCTACGAGCAGTACTTC. It yields the protein CASQRGTSTPAYEQYF.